This T cell receptor beta chain was documented in a study of blood T cell repertoires in COVID-19. Across the whole study: Both acute and convalescent COVID-19 samples were obtained from the United States, Italy and Spain.

In the original workflow: The assay estimated nucleated cells by amplifying reference gene primers. Sequencing was performed with immunoSEQ multiplex PCR; in TCRdb, only in-frame clones are kept and a portion is missing. That table is the source of V, J and clone size, and D and trimming were worked out from the DNA. The profile covers around 150,000 clones, with about three quarters appearing a single time and roughly 8% taken by the ten largest. The germline V gene encodes CDR1 SGHVS and CDR2 FQNEAQ. The germline V and J ends were trimmed by 0 bases and 2 bases, with 14 bases remaining between them. The CDR3 sequence is 16 residues long.

V and J are TRBV7-8 and TRBJ2-7; D is possibly TRBD1 (6 bases). This TCR derives from a man in his sixties with acute or convalescent COVID-19. Material for sequencing was peripheral blood. In DNA form, the CDR3 reads TGTGCCAGCAGCTTAGCTGTGACAGGTATAGCCTACGAGCAGTACTTC. Amino acids: CASSLAVTGIAYEQYF.